This TCR beta chain was captured in a study of OX40 agonist ivuxolimab in advanced cancers. Study-wide background: The dose-escalation cohort was approximately 85% male, with a mean age of 60 years, ranging roughly 23 to 85. Notes on the study in general: CD8+ T cells showed, on average, more clonal expansion than CD4+ cells. Expansion of clones was among the lowest in partial responders at 0.1-3.0 mg/kg.

Autoimmune disease history or systemic immunosuppression led to patient exclusion. Only in-frame clones appear in the TCRdb table, and some are missing; sequencing was by immunoSEQ multiplex PCR. The sample includes roughly 75,000 clones, 85% to 90% of them seen just once. To note about this clone: Its antigen is undetermined.

The CDR3 has 16 residues. Trimming removed 4 bases at V and 5 bases at J, with 17 bases between. CDR1 is ENHRY and CDR2 is SYGVKD in the germline V gene. V and J are TRBV10-3 and TRBJ2-2; possible D gene TRBD2, 6 bases. Sequenced here: CD4+ or CD8+ T cells sorted from blood, sampled in a trial of the OX40 agonist ivuxolimab. The sequence came from an adult with an advanced solid tumor such as melanoma, head and neck, liver or kidney cancer. This CDR3 reads CAISARTGGLTGELFF. The CDR3, as DNA: TGTGCCATCAGTGCCCGGACTGGAGGGCTAACCGGGGAGCTGTTTTTT.